This TCR beta chain was profiled in a study of shared clonotypes between healthy human individuals. This CDR3 spans 16 amino acids. The germline gives CDR1 SGHRS, CDR2 YFSETQ. Trimming at V came to 4 bases and at J to 3 bases, leaving 10 bases not matched to a gene. Concerning this clone itself: The antigen is undetermined.

Free of recent acute infections or vaccinations, the donors were healthy HIV-negative adults. Overall study findings and caveats: Sorted-subset samples were not fully sequenced, rarefaction indicated.

Only in-frame clones appear in the TCRdb table, and some are missing; sequencing was by immunoSEQ multiplex PCR. The sample has fewer than 2.5 million clones; approximately 93% are singletons. Sequencing was done on a sample of naive CD4+ T cells from PBMCs. Subset given: CD45RA+ positively selected. V and J are TRBV5-1 and TRBJ2-1; 7 bases agree with TRBD1. The TCR was taken from a man between 18 and 35 years old in good health. Some clones in this sample may be carry-over from other donors' samples. Here the CDR3 reads CASSPDLGTDYNEQFF. DNA of the CDR3: TGCGCCAGCAGCCCTGACCTCGGGACAGACTACAATGAGCAGTTCTTC. The entire variable domain, with the rest obtained from reference TRBV5-1 and TRBJ2-1, is as follows: KAGVTQTPRYLIKTRGQQVTLSCSPISGHRSVSWYQQTPGQGLQFLFEYFSETQRNKGNFPGRFSGRQFSNSRSEMNVSTLELGDSALYLCASSPDLGTDYNEQFFGPGTRLTVL.